This T cell receptor (beta chain) was sequenced for a study of T cell responses to AZD1222 COVID-19 vaccine. Profiled with immunoSEQ multiplex PCR; TCRdb holds only in-frame clones, not every one. The table includes roughly 140,000 clones, about 92% detected once. As concerns this clone: The antigen remains unidentified.

General study points: Sampling that yielded the repertoires occurred only after the peak T cell response.

V lost 5 bases to trimming and J lost 6 bases; unmatched junction nucleotides: 5. From germline, CDR1 is LNHDA and CDR2 SQIVND (reference sequence). The CDR3 loop spans 14 amino acids. J is TRBJ1-5 and V is TRBV19, with 9 nucleotides matching TRBD1. The material was peripheral blood, obtained 28 days after the second AZD1222 dose. The TCR originated in an adult who received the AZD1222 COVID-19 vaccine. The CDR3 nucleotides read TGTGCCAGTAGTCCCACAGGGGGCCGTCAGCCCCAGCATTTT. It specifies CASSPTGGRQPQHF.